The 11 T cell receptor beta chains below come from one sample, sequenced in a study of blood T cell repertoires in COVID-19. Libraries were prepared by immunoSEQ multiplex PCR; TCRdb keeps only in-frame clonotypes and omits some of them. Found here are 150,000 to 200,000 clones, roughly nine tenths of them singletons; the top ten hold 5.5% to 7.5%. Sequences were obtained from peripheral blood. These receptors all stem from a man aged 35 to 55 with acute or convalescent COVID-19.

The chain employs TRBV6-5 and TRBJ1-1; 8 bases align to TRBD1. This CDR3 contains 14 residues. After removal of 2 bases from V and 5 bases from J, the junction contained 4 bases not matched to a gene. Germline assignment: CDR1 MNHEY and CDR2 SVGAGI. The CDR3 coding sequence is TGTGCCAGCAGTTACGGACAGGGAAGTACTGAAGCTTTCTTT. It encodes CASSYGQGSTEAFF.

The rearrangement links TRBV10-3 to TRBJ2-1; D may be TRBD1 (5 bases). The CDR3 sequence is 13 residues long. CDR1 ENHRY and CDR2 SYGVKD come from the germline V gene. The germline V and J ends were trimmed by 2 bases and 4 bases, with 6 bases remaining between them. CDR3 region: CAISETGYNEQFF. The CDR3 nucleotides read TGTGCCATCAGTGAGACAGGATACAATGAGCAGTTCTTC.

This clone was found once. Other DNA sequences in this specimen translate into the identical CDR3. The CDR3 loop is CASSPDRNQPQHF. The CDR3 region has the DNA TGTGCCAGCTCACCGGACAGGAATCAGCCCCAGCATTTT. This chain joins TRBV18 and TRBJ1-5, with 7 bases fitting TRBD1. Trimming at V came to 3 bases and at J to 4 bases, leaving 0 bases not matched to a gene. Per germline, CDR1 KGHSH and CDR2 LQKENI. The CDR3 has 13 amino acids.

This sequence joins TRBV28 and TRBJ1-5, with TRBD1 identical over 7 bases. V dropped 6 bases and J dropped 2; count of bases not matched to a gene: 4. The germline V gene has CDR1 MDHEN and CDR2 SYDVKM. The CDR3 loop spans 14 amino acids. This chain's CDR3 is CASSKDRGNQPQHF. The DNA of the CDR3 is TGTGCCAGCAGCAAAGACAGGGGCAATCAGCCCCAGCATTTT.

The chain combines TRBV6-6 with TRBJ2-3, with D possibly TRBD2 on 5 matching bases. In germline, CDR1 is MNHNY, CDR2 SVGAGI (reference sequence). The CDR3 is made up of 15 amino acids. The V and J ends lost 4 bases and 0 bases respectively, with 11 bases between them. The CDR3 is CASSSDWLSTDTQYF. The CDR3 bases are TGTGCCAGCAGTTCGGACTGGCTTAGCACAGATACGCAGTATTTT.

The chain has TRBV12-3 or TRBV12-4 and TRBJ1-2, with TRBD1 identical over 7 bases. The trim removed 3 bases at V and 5 bases at J, leaving 3 bases unmatched. The CDR3 contains 13 residues. CDR3 residues: CASSLGTDYGYTF. The CDR3 region has the DNA TGTGCCAGCAGTTTGGGGACAGATTATGGCTACACCTTC.

The chain has TRBV29-1 and TRBJ2-7; TRBD2 matches at 8 bases. Germline CDR1 reads SQVTM; CDR2 reads ANQGSEA. The V segment lost 4 bases and the J segment 2 bases; nucleotides outside the gene matches: 10. This CDR3 spans 15 amino acids. The CDR3 loop is CSVVLAGPAPYEQYF. CDR3 DNA sequence: TGCAGCGTTGTATTAGCGGGGCCAGCCCCCTACGAGCAGTACTTC.

The CDR3, as DNA: TGTGCCATCAGTGAGTCGGCTAGCGGGAACACCGGGGAGCTGTTTTTT. It encodes CAISESASGNTGELFF. The rearrangement links TRBV10-3 to TRBJ2-2; 7 positions agree with TRBD2. V was clipped by 0 bases and J by 1 base; unmatched bases: 2. The germline V gene encodes CDR1 ENHRY and CDR2 SYGVKD. This CDR3 comprises 16 residues.

The rearrangement links TRBV5-1 to TRBJ2-5, with 8 bases that match TRBD1. The CDR3 totals 16 residues. Trimming took 4 bases from V and 7 from J; bases not matched to a gene: 15. Germline V lookup: CDR1 SGHRS, CDR2 YFSETQ. CDR3 coding DNA: TGCGCCAGCAGCCCGCCCGGACAGGGAGGAATAGGGACCCAGTACTTC. This codes for CASSPPGQGGIGTQYF.

The genes are TRBV2 and TRBJ2-1; 7 bases match TRBD2. The CDR3 contains 13 residues. CDR1 and CDR2 from the germline V gene are SNHLY and FYNNEI. V shed 6 bases, J shed 6 bases, and the junction held 5 bases outside the gene matches. The CDR3 sequence is CASSSTGGNEQFF. The CDR3 DNA follows: TGTGCCAGCAGCTCTACGGGGGGCAATGAGCAGTTCTTC.

V gene TRBV5-1 combines with J gene TRBJ2-5, with D perhaps TRBD2 (5 bases). This CDR3 has 15 residues. Germline V lookup: CDR1 SGHRS, CDR2 YFSETQ. V was pared by 0 bases and J by 5 bases, with 14 bases between. CDR3 sequence: CASSLGGRGLETQYF. CDR3 DNA: TGCGCCAGCAGCTTGGGGGGAAGAGGGTTGGAGACCCAGTACTTC.